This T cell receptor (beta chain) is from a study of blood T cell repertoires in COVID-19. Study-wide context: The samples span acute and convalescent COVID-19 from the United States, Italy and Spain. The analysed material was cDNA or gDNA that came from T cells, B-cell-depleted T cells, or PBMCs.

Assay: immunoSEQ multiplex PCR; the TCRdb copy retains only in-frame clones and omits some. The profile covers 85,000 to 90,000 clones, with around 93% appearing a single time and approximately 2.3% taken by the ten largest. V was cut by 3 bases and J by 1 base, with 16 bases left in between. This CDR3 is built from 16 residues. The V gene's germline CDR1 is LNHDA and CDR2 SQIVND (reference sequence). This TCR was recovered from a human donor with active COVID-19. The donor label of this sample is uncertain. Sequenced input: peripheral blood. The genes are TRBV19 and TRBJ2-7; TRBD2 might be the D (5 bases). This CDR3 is CASSMLGVSESYEQYF. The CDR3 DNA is TGTGCCAGTAGTATGCTCGGGGTTTCCGAATCCTACGAGCAGTACTTC.